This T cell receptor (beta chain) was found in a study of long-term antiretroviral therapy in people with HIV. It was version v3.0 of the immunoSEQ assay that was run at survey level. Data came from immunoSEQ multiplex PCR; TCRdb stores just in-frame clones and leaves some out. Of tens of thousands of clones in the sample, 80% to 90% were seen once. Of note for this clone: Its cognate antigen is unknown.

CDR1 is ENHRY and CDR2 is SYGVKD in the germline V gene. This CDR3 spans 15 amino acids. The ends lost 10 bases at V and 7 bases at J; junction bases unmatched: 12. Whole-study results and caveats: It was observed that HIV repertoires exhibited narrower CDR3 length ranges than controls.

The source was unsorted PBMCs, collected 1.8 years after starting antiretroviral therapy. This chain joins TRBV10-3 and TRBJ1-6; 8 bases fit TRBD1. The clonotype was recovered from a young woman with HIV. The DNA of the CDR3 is TGTGCCACCCGGGGCGGCGGGACAGGAAATTCACCCCTCCACTTT. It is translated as CATRGGGTGNSPLHF.